The 16 T cell receptor delta chains presented below share a single source sample, sequenced in a study of delta chains in infants with herpesvirus infections. Gamma-chain- and delta-chain-specific primers converted PBMC RNA into TCR cDNA. TCRdb re-called clones from the RT-PCR reads via CATT. The data contain over 150 delta-chain clones, 16% of them singletons. Source: peripheral blood, taken at time point 3 of longitudinal follow-up. The receptor source for this set is a human donor who was a Ugandan infant, either HIV-exposed or HIV-unexposed (not recorded which).

This clone occurred a few times. TCRdb attributes to this sequence the protein of a much larger clone, which differs from the DNA translation at residue 3; a read error is likely, and the protein displayed is translated from the DNA. V is TRDV2 and J is TRDJ3, with 12 nucleotides matching TRDD3. Germline V CDR1 and CDR2: GEAIGNYY, EKD. The CDR3 totals 18 residues. For the CDR3, the DNA is TGTGCCAGTGACAGTACTGGGGGATACAGCTGGGACACCCGACAGATGTTTTTC. Its translation: CASDSTGGYSWDTRQMFF.

This clone was seen only a few times. This DNA's translation differs at residue 9 from TCRdb's protein, which comes from a much larger clone; a read error is likely, and the protein shown is translated from the DNA. The V call is TRDV1, the J call TRDJ1; 7 bases line up with TRDD3. The length of the CDR3 is 18 residues. CDR1 TSWWSYY and CDR2 QGS come from the germline V gene. V gave up 2 bases and J gave up 0 bases; unmatched junction bases: 12. The chain's CDR3 is CALGESGGYTPHTDKLIF. CDR3 nucleotide sequence: TGTGCTCTTGGGGAATCTGGGGGCTACACCCCTCACACCGATAAACTCATCTTT.

Remarks on this clone: The TCRdb record carries a much larger clone's protein, which differs from this DNA's translation at residue 5; a read error is the likely cause, and the protein listed here is the DNA translation. V and J are TRDV1 and TRDJ1, with 7 bases fitting TRDD3. The CDR3 covers 18 residues. Unmatched junction bases numbered 15, after V lost 5 bases and J lost 0 bases. In germline, CDR1 is TSWWSYY, CDR2 QGS. CDR3 loop: CALGKSGGFTPHTDKLIF. The CDR3 DNA is TGTGCTCTTGGGAAATCTGGGGGCTTCACCCCTCACACCGATAAACTCATCTTT.

A few counts support this clone. The protein in TCRdb stems from a much larger clone and differs at residue 3 from this DNA's translation, likely a read error; here the protein is translated from the DNA. J is TRDJ3 and V is TRDV2, with 12 nucleotides matching TRDD3. The germline V gene encodes CDR1 GEAIGNYY and CDR2 EKD. This CDR3 is 18 amino acids long. The CDR3 here is CAFDSTGGYSWDTRQMFF. CDR3 bases: TGTGCCTTTGACAGTACTGGGGGATACAGCTGGGACACCCGACAGATGTTTTTC.

Turning to this clone: TCRdb attributes to this sequence the protein of a much larger clone, which differs from the DNA translation at residue 9; a read error is likely, and the protein displayed is translated from the DNA. The chain is built from TRDV2 and TRDJ3; TRDD3 matches 9 bases. The CDR3 is 18 residues long. CDR1 and CDR2 (germline): GEAIGNYY, EKD. With 2 bases clipped from V and 3 bases from J, the junction kept 7 bases outside the gene matches. In DNA form, the CDR3 reads TGTGCCTGTGACAGTACTGGGGGACACAGCTGGGACACCCGACAGATGTTTTTC. Its protein product is CACDSTGGHSWDTRQMFF.

This clone came up a few times. TCRdb's protein for this DNA is that of a much larger clone and differs from the translation at residue 6, likely a read error; the protein shown is the DNA translation. The chain has TRDV2 and TRDJ2; 10 bases map to TRDD3. V shed 0 bases and J 4 bases; nucleotides not matched to a gene: 10. Germline CDR1 GEAIGNYY, CDR2 EKD. The CDR3 length is 18 residues. CDR3 loop: CACDTMDWGIHQTAQLFF. The CDR3, as DNA: TGTGCCTGTGACACCATGGACTGGGGGATCCATCAGACAGCACAACTCTTCTTT.

This clone has only a few counts. TCRdb attributes to this sequence the protein of a much larger clone, which differs from the DNA translation at residue 7; a read error is likely, and the protein displayed is translated from the DNA. V is TRDV2 and J is TRDJ3; 8 nucleotides line up with TRDD3. Germline-derived CDR1 and CDR2 are GEAIGNYY and EKD. This CDR3 has 18 amino acids. J was trimmed by 3 bases and V by 2 bases; bases with no gene match: 8. CDR3 nucleotides: TGTGCCTGTGACAGTACTAGGGGATACAGCTGGGACACCCGACAGATGTTTTTC. Its translation: CACDSTRGYSWDTRQMFF.

Only a few counts were recorded for this clone. The protein given by TCRdb reflects a much larger clone and differs at residue 7 from this DNA's translation, likely from a read error; the protein shown is the DNA's translation. The chain is built from TRDV1 and TRDJ1; D may be TRDD3 (5 bases). The CDR3 consists of 16 residues. Germline lookup yields CDR1 TSWWSYY and CDR2 QGS. The germline V and J ends were trimmed by 2 bases and 1 base, with 14 bases remaining between them. The CDR3 bases are TGTGCTCTTGGGGAATATACTGGACCCTTCACCGATAAACTCATCTTT. This encodes CALGEYTGPFTDKLIF.

This clone is medium-sized within its sample. This DNA translates differently at residue 5 from the TCRdb protein, which is that of a much larger clone; a read error is likely, and the protein shown is the DNA's own translation. This chain links TRDV2 with TRDJ3; 12 bases match TRDD3. The CDR3 has 18 amino acids. V was clipped by 3 bases and J by 3 bases; unmatched bases: 5. From germline, CDR1 is GEAIGNYY and CDR2 EKD. The CDR3 region has the DNA TGTGCCTGTGACGGTACTGGGGGATACAGCTGGGACACCCGACAGATGTTTTTC. Its translation is CACDGTGGYSWDTRQMFF.

This clone was found a few times. The mismatch at residue 14 between this DNA's translation and the TCRdb protein of a much larger clone likely reflects a read error; the protein shown is translated from the DNA. The rearrangement links TRDV1 to TRDJ1, with 7 bases aligning to TRDD3. Germline CDR1 reads TSWWSYY; CDR2 reads QGS. The CDR3 contains 18 residues. Written as DNA, the CDR3 is TGTGCTCTTGGGGAATCTGGGGGCTTCACCCCTCACACCAATAAACTCATCTTT. The encoded protein is CALGESGGFTPHTNKLIF.

A word on this clone: The protein in TCRdb stems from a much larger clone and differs at residue 9 from this DNA's translation, likely a read error; here the protein is translated from the DNA. The chain has TRDV1 and TRDJ1; no clear D gene. The CDR3 is 16 amino acids. Germline loops: CDR1 TSWWSYY, CDR2 QGS. V was cut by 2 bases and J by 1 base, with 14 bases left in between. CDR3 nucleotides: TGTGCTCTTGGGGAATATCCTGGATCCTTCACCGATAAACTCATCTTT. Residues: CALGEYPGSFTDKLIF.

By share, this clone counts as medium-sized. The mismatch at residue 10 between this DNA's translation and the TCRdb protein of a much larger clone likely reflects a read error; the protein shown is translated from the DNA. The chain couples TRDV1 to TRDJ1; D remains ambiguous. V lost 2 bases, J lost 1 base, and 14 bases lay in between. Germline V lookup: CDR1 TSWWSYY, CDR2 QGS. CDR3 length: 16 amino acids. The CDR3 here is CALGEYPGPVTDKLIF. The CDR3 nucleotides read TGTGCTCTTGGGGAATATCCTGGACCCGTCACCGATAAACTCATCTTT.

This clone was found a few times. A far larger clone is only one base removed, so a read error is likely. The same CDR3 can be traced to other DNA sequences in this sample. This sequence joins TRDV1 and TRDJ1; no reliable D call. The germline V gene has CDR1 TSWWSYY and CDR2 QGS. The CDR3 runs to 16 residues. Trimming removed 2 bases from V and 1 base from J, with 14 bases in between. The CDR3 region is CALGEYPGPFTDKLIF. CDR3 sequence (DNA): TGTGCTCTTGGGGAATATCCCGGACCCTTCACCGATAAACTCATCTTT.

This clone was seen a few times. The rearrangement links TRDV1 to TRDJ3; no reliable D call. CDR1 TSWWSYY and CDR2 QGS come from the germline V gene. V was trimmed by 0 bases and J by 8 bases, leaving 20 bases between them. The CDR3 runs to 19 residues. This chain's CDR3 is CALGELPIEVGPNTRQMFF. CDR3 nucleotides: TGTGCTCTTGGGGAACTTCCCATCGAGGTTGGGCCCAACACCCGACAGATGTTTTTC.

This clone appeared a few times. A far larger clone is one base from this, pointing to a likely read error. The identical CDR3 is also encoded by other nucleotide sequences in the sample. The chain recombines TRDV1 with TRDJ1; 7 bases fit TRDD3. Germline V lookup: CDR1 TSWWSYY, CDR2 QGS. The CDR3 covers 18 residues. V was clipped by 2 bases and J by 0 bases; unmatched bases: 12. CDR3 sequence reads: CALGESGGFTPHTDKLIF. The CDR3 nucleotides are TGTGCTCTTGGGGAATCTGGGGGCTTCACACCTCACACCGATAAACTCATCTTT.

This clone has just a few counts. TCRdb records a much larger clone's protein for this DNA, with a difference at residue 10 that likely arises from a read error; the protein given is the translation of the DNA. The rearrangement uses TRDV1 and TRDJ1; D gene unclear. This CDR3 is built from 16 residues. Germline CDR1 is TSWWSYY and CDR2 is QGS. The V and J ends lost 2 bases and 0 bases respectively, with 13 bases between them. The CDR3: CALGEYPGPYTDKLIF. DNA of the CDR3: TGTGCTCTTGGGGAATATCCTGGACCCTACACCGATAAACTCATCTTT.